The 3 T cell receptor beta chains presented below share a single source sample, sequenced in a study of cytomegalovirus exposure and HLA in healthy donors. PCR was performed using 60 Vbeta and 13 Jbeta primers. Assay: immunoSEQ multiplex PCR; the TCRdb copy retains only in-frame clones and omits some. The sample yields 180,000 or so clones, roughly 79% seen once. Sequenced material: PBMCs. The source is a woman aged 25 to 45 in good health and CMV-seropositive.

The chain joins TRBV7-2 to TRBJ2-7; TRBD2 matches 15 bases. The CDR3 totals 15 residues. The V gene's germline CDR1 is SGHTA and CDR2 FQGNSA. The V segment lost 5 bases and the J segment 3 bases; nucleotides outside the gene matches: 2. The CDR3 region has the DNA TGTGCCAGCAGCCAGGGACTAGCGGGAGGCTACGAGCAGTACTTC. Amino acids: CASSQGLAGGYEQYF.

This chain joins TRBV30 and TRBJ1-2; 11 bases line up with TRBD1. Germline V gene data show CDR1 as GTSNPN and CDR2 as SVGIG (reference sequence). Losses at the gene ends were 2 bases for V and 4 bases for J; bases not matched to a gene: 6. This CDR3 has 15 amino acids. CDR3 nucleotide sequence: TGTGCCTGGAGTATAGGACAGGGGGCGGGCTATGGCTACACCTTC. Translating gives CAWSIGQGAGYGYTF.

DNA of the CDR3: TGTGCCAGCAGTGACAGGCCCTCCTACGAGCAGTACTTC. Translating it yields CASSDRPSYEQYF. The V and J genes are TRBV2 and TRBJ2-7, with D unresolved. V gave up 3 bases and J gave up 0 bases, with 6 bases separating them. Germline V gene sequence: CDR1 SNHLY, CDR2 FYNNEI. The length of the CDR3 is 13 residues.